The clone carrying this T cell receptor (beta chain) was detected only once. Its matching antigen is unknown. Genomic DNA was employed as the template in profiling TCR beta VDJ and CDR3. MiXCR was run by TCRdb on the reads, yielding one entry per CDR3 protein. The profile covers a few hundred thousand distinct CDR3 sequences, with over 60% appearing a single time and 29% taken by the ten largest. This specimen belongs to a study of CD8+CD57+ T cells in acquired aplastic anemia. The ends were cut back, 3 bases at V and 0 bases at J, with 12 bases in the middle. Per germline, CDR1 LNHDA and CDR2 SQIVND (reference sequence). This CDR3 spans 15 amino acids. Notes on the study in general: Roughly 30 CD8+ CDR3 sequences occurred in both the patients and the controls.

The chain has TRBV19 and TRBJ2-7; no clear D gene. This receptor was identified in a human donor in good health. Sequenced: sorted CD4+, CD8+, or CD8+CD57+ T cells (not recorded which) from PBMCs. The CDR3 DNA follows: TGTGCCAGTAGTATCTCTGCCTTGAGCTCCTACGAGCAGTACTTC. This sequence encodes CASSISALSSYEQYF.